This TCR beta chain was recorded in a study of cytomegalovirus exposure and HLA in healthy donors. Germline V gives CDR1 SEHNR, CDR2 FQNEAQ (reference sequence). Trimming pared 4 bases from V and 0 bases from J, leaving 9 bases between. The CDR3 sequence is 15 residues long. General observations from the study: In a later analysis, TCR association rates varied by HLA locus: DRB1 most, HLA-C fewest. One cluster of highly shared sequence variants probably arose as a sequencing artifact. Equally common other TCR beta chains were less clonally expanded than HLA-associated ones, a later analysis found. Researchers counted around 160 TCR beta chains as cytomegalovirus-associated.

Points on this clone: Its target is not known.

Vbeta (60) and Jbeta (13) primers were used in the PCR. The repertoire was sequenced with immunoSEQ multiplex PCR; TCRdb's copy has only in-frame clones and lacks some. The ten top clones account for approximately 10%, within a sample of tens of thousands of clones. The sample was PBMCs. The sequence came from a woman aged 45-59 years in good health and CMV-seropositive. V gene TRBV7-9 combines with J gene TRBJ1-4; perhaps TRBD1 as D (6 bases). This CDR3 reads CASSWGQATNEKLFF. The DNA for the CDR3 is TGTGCCAGCAGCTGGGGGCAGGCAACTAATGAAAAACTGTTTTTT.